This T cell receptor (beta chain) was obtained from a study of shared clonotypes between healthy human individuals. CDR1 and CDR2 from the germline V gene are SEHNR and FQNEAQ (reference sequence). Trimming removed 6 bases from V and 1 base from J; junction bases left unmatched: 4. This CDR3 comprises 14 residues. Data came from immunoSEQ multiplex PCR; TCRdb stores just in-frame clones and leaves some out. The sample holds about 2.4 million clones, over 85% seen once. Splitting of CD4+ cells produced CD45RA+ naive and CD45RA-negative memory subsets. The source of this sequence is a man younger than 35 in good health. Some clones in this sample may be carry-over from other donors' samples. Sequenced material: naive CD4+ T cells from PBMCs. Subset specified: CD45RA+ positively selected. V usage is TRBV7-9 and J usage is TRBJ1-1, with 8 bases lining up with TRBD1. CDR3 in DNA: TGTGCCAGCAGGAAGGACAGGGAGAACACTGAAGCTTTCTTT. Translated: CASRKDRENTEAFF. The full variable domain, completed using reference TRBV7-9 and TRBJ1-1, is DTGVSQNPRHKITKRGQNVTFRCDPISEHNRLYWYRQTLGQGPEFLTYFQNEAQLEKSRLLSDRFSAERPKGSFSTLEIQRTEQGDSAMYLCASRKDRENTEAFFGQGTRLTVV.